This T cell receptor (beta chain) was documented in a study of OX40 agonist ivuxolimab in advanced cancers. Study-level information: Three patients responded partially, comprising one with hepatocellular carcinoma and two with cutaneous melanoma.

V lost 1 base, J lost 4 bases, and 8 bases lay in between. Germline V gene lookup returns CDR1 SGHTA and CDR2 FQGNSA. The CDR3 totals 15 residues. Assay used: immunoSEQ multiplex PCR; TCRdb lists only in-frame clones, some missing. Of 75,000 to 95,000 clones detected, roughly 90% appear once; the ten largest clones hold 10%. The chain carries TRBV7-2 and TRBJ2-6, with D unclear. The sample consisted of CD4+ or CD8+ T cells sorted from blood, taken in a trial of the OX40 agonist ivuxolimab. This clonotype was obtained from an adult with an advanced solid tumor such as melanoma, head and neck, liver or kidney cancer. CDR3 in amino acids: CASSLVGSGANVLTF. The CDR3 region has the DNA TGTGCCAGCAGCTTAGTGGGGTCGGGGGCCAACGTCCTGACTTTC.